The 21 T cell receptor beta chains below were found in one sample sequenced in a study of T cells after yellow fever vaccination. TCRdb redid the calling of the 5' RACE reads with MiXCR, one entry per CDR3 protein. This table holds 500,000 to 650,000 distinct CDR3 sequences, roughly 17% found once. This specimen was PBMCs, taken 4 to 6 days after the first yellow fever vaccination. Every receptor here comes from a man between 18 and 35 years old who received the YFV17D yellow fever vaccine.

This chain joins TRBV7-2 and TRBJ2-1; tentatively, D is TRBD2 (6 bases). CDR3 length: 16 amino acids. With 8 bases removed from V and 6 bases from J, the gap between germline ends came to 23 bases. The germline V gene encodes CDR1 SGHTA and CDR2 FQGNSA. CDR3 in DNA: TGTGCCAGCGCCACCACCCATTTGACTAGGACCAATGAGCAGTTCTTC. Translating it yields CASATTHLTRTNEQFF.

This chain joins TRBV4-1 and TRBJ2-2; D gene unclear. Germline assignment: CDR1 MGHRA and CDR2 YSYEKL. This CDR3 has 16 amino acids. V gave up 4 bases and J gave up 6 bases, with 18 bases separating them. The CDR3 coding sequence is TGCGCCAGCAGCCGGACCTCGGAGCCGACCGCCGGGGAGCTGTTTTTT. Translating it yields CASSRTSEPTAGELFF.

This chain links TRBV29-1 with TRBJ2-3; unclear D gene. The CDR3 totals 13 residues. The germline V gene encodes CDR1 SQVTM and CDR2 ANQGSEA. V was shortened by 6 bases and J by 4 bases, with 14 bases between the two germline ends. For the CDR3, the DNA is TGCAGCGTCCCTCCATCCTTCGCAGATACGCAGTATTTT. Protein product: CSVPPSFADTQYF.

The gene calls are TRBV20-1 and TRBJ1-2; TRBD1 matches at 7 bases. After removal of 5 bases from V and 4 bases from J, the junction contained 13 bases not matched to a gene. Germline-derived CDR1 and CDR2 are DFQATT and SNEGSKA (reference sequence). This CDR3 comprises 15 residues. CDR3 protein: CSAPTSGQISYGYTF. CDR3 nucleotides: TGCAGTGCTCCTACTTCGGGACAGATATCCTATGGCTACACCTTC.

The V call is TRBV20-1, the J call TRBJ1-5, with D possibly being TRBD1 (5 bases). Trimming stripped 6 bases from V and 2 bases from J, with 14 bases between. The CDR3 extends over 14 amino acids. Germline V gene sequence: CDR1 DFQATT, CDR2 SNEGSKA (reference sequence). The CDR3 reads CSATRGSGNQPQHF. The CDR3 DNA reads TGCAGTGCCACAAGGGGCTCAGGCAATCAGCCCCAGCATTTT.

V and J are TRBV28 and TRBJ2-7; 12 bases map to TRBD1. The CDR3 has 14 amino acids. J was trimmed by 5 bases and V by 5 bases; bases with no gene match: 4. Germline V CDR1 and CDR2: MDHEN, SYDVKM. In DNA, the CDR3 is TGTGCCAGCAGTGGGGGACAGGGGGCCCACGAGCAGTACGTC. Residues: CASSGGQGAHEQYV.

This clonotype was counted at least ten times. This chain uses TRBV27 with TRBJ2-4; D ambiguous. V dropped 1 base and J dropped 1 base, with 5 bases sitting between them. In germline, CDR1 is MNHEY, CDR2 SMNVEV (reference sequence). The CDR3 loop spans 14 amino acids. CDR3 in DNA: TGTGCCAGCAGTTTATTGGGGGCCAAAAACATTCAGTACTTC. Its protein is CASSLLGAKNIQYF.

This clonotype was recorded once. CDR3 amino acids: CASSFLDRLNTEAFF. The CDR3 nucleotides are TGTGCCAGCAGCTTTCTAGACAGGCTAAACACTGAAGCTTTCTTT. The V gene is TRBV7-8, the J gene TRBJ1-1; possible D gene TRBD1, 6 bases. The CDR3 loop spans 15 amino acids. The V end lost 3 bases, the J end lost 2 bases, and 13 bases lay between the germline ends. Looked up from germline, CDR1 is SGHVS and CDR2 is FQNEAQ. Variable domain in full (rest from reference TRBV7-8 and TRBJ1-1): GAGVSQSPRYKVAKRGQDVALRCDPISGHVSLFWYQQALGQGPEFLTYFQNEAQLDKSGLPSDRFFAERPEGSVSTLKIQRTQQEDSAVYLCASSFLDRLNTEAFFGQGTRLTVV.

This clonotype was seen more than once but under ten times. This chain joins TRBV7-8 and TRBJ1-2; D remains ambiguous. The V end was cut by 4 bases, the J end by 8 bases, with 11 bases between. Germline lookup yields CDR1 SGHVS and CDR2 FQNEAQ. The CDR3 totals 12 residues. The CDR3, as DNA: TGTGCCAGCAGCTCCTACAGAGACGGCTACACCTTC. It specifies CASSSYRDGYTF.

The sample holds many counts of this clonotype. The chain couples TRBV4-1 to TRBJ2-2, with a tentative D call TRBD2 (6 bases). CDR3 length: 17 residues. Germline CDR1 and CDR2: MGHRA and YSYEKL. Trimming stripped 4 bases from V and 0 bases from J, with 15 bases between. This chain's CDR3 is CASSLAAGHPNTGELFF. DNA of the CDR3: TGCGCCAGCAGCCTAGCGGCTGGCCACCCGAACACCGGGGAGCTGTTTTTT.

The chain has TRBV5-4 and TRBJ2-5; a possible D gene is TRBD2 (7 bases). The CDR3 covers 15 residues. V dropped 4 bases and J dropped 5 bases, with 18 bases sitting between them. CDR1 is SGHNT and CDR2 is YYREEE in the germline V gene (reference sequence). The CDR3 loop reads CASSAKARGGETQYF. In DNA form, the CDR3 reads TGTGCCAGCAGCGCCAAAGCCAGGGGAGGGGAGACCCAGTACTTC.

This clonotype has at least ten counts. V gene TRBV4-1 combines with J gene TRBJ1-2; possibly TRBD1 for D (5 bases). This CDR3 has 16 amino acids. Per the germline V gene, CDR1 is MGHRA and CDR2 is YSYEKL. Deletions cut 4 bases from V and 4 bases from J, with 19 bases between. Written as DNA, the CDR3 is TGCGCCAGCAGCCCCCCCGGGGGAGGGCGCGGCTATGGCTACACCTTC. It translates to CASSPPGGGRGYGYTF.

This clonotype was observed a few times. The CDR3 nucleotides are TGTGCCAGCAGCTTATTTAGGGGTGGTACCAAAAACATTCAGTACTTC. This codes for CASSLFRGGTKNIQYF. The chain links TRBV7-8 to TRBJ2-4; tentative D call: TRBD1 (5 bases). Germline values: CDR1 SGHVS, CDR2 FQNEAQ. The CDR3 has 16 residues. V lost 2 bases and J lost 2, with 13 bases in between.

CDR3 sequence: CASSQAGNGNTEAFF. CDR3 nucleotide sequence: TGCGCCAGCAGCCAGGCAGGGAATGGGAACACTGAAGCTTTCTTT. V gene TRBV4-1 combines with J gene TRBJ1-1, with D possibly being TRBD1 (5 bases). V dropped 3 bases and J dropped 1 base, with 12 bases sitting between them. Germline V gives CDR1 MGHRA, CDR2 YSYEKL. This CDR3 has 15 amino acids.

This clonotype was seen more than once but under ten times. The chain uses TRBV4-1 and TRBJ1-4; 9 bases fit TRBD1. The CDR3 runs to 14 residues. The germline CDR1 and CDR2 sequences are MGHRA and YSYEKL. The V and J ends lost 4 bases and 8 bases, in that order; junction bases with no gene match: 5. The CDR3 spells CASSPGTGYEKLFF. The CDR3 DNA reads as TGCGCCAGCAGCCCCGGGACAGGGTACGAAAAACTGTTTTTT.

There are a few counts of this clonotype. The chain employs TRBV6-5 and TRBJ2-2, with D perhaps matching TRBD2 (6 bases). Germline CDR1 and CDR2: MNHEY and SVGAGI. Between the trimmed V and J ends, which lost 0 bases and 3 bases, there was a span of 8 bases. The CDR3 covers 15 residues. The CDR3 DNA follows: TGTGCCAGCAGTTACTCGAGGGAGGACACCGGGGAGCTGTTTTTT. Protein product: CASSYSREDTGELFF.

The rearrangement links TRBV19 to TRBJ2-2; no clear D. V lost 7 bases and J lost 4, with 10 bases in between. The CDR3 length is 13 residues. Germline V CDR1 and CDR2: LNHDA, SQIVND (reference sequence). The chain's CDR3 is CASTEWGTGELFF. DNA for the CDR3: TGTGCCAGTACCGAGTGGGGCACCGGGGAGCTGTTTTTT.

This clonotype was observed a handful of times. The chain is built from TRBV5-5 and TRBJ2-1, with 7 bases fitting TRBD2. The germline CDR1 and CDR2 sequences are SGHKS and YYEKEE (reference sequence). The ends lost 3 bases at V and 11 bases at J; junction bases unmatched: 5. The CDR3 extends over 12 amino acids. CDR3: CASSWDYRKQFF. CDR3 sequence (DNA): TGTGCCAGCAGCTGGGACTACCGAAAGCAGTTCTTC.

The CDR3 loop is CASSPSQGFSYEQYV. The CDR3 region has the DNA TGTGCCAGCAGCCCCTCACAGGGGTTCTCCTACGAGCAGTACGTC. V and J are TRBV6-1 and TRBJ2-7; 7 bases match TRBD1. Trimming took 6 bases from V and 0 from J; bases not matched to a gene: 8. Germline V gives CDR1 MNHNS, CDR2 SASEGT. This CDR3 comprises 15 residues.

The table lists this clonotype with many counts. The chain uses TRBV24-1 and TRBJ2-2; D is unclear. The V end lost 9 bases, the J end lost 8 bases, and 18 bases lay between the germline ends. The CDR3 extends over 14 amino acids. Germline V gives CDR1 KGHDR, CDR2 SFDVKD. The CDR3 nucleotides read TGTGCCACCCAACGCACCAAAACGGCGGGGGAGCTGTTTTTT. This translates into CATQRTKTAGELFF.

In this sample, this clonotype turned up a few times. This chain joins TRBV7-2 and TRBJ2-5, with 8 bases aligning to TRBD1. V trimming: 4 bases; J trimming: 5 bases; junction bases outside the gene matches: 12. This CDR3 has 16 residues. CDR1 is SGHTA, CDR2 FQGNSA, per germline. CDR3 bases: TGTGCCAGCAGCTCTAATCCAGGGGGCGCAGGCGAGACCCAGTACTTC. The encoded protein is CASSSNPGGAGETQYF.